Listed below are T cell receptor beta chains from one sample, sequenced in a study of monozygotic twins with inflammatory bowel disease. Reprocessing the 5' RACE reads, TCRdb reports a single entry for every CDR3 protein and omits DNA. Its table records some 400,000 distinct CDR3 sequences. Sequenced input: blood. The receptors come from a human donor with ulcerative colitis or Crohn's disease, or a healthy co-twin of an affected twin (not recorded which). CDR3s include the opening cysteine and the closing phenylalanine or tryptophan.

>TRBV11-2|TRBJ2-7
CASSIYRGGNYEQYF
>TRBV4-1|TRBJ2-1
CASSQGEASYNEQFF
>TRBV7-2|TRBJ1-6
CASSPAGTGMSPLHF
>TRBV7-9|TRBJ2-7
CASSPGQSSVQYF
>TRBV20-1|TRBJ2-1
CSARASGGSYYNEQFF
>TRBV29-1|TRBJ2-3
CSQYEAGPDTQYF
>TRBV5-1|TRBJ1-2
CASSIGTGDGYTF
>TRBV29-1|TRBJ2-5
CSVAYSGSIFETQYF
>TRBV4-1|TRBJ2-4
CASSQRGPAELAKNIQYF
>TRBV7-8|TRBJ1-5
CASSFIGQPQHF
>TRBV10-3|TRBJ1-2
CAISDYADSYTF
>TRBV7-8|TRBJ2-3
CASSLAGGAVTDTQYF
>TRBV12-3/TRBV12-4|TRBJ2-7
CASSTGARTSFYEQYF
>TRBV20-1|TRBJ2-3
CSAGRSGYTDTQYF
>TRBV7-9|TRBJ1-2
CASSLAVAEFDGYTF
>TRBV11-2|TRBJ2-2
CASSFKITGLASSGELFF
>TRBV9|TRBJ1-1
CASSPNNWGRWTEAFF
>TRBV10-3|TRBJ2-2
CAISGLGLTNTGELFF